A selection of T cell receptor beta chains follows, all from one sample in a study of blood T cell repertoires in COVID-19. Generated by immunoSEQ multiplex PCR, the TCRdb table keeps only in-frame clones and is missing some. The repertoire holds 75,000 or so clones, with around 90% as singletons. Sequencing was done on a sample of peripheral blood. Receptors originate from a man aged 45-65 years with acute or convalescent COVID-19. CDR3s include the opening cysteine and the closing phenylalanine or tryptophan. The D gene is left open where the match is weak. Size is stated for part of the rows, as once, few or many counts, or as a class when the clone is expanded.

D	J	size	V	CDR3	DNA
TRBD2	TRBJ2-3	NA	TRBV11-2	CASSLRLAGGTDTQYF	TGTGCCAGCAGCCTGAGACTAGCGGGGGGCACAGATACGCAGTATTTT
TRBD1	TRBJ1-4	NA	TRBV28	CASSLTGGSEKLFF	TGTGCCAGCAGCCTGACAGGGGGCAGTGAAAAACTGTTTTTT
TRBD1	TRBJ1-5	NA	TRBV2	CASSDDSTRTGAGQPQHF	TGTGCCAGCAGTGACGATTCAACTAGGACAGGGGCGGGCCAGCCCCAGCATTTT
NA	TRBJ2-5	NA	TRBV28	CASSSVGTQYF	TGTGCCAGCAGTTCGGTCGGGACCCAGTACTTC
NA	TRBJ2-1	NA	TRBV10-1	CASSESRAPGNEQFF	TGCGCCAGCAGTGAGTCCCGGGCACCGGGAAATGAGCAGTTCTTC
TRBD1	TRBJ2-7	few	TRBV7-9	CASSPGTGDYEQYF	TGTGCCAGCAGCCCAGGGACAGGGGACTACGAGCAGTACTTC
TRBD2	TRBJ2-1	NA	TRBV27	CASRTSAYNEQFF	TGTGCCAGCAGAACTAGCGCTTACAATGAGCAGTTCTTC
TRBD1	TRBJ2-3	NA	TRBV4-1	CASSRPPGQGTDTQYF	TGCGCCAGCAGCCGACCCCCGGGACAGGGCACAGATACGCAGTATTTT
NA	TRBJ2-3	NA	TRBV27	CASTPGGFSTDTQYF	TGTGCCAGCACCCCAGGGGGGTTTAGCACAGATACGCAGTATTTT
NA	TRBJ1-2	NA	TRBV28	CASSLVARGYGYTF	TGTGCCAGCAGTTTAGTGGCCAGGGGCTATGGCTACACCTTC
TRBD1	TRBJ2-7	NA	TRBV11-1	CASSLGQGAREQYF	TGTGCCAGCAGCCTCGGACAGGGGGCCCGTGAGCAGTACTTC
NA	TRBJ2-5	NA	TRBV5-6	CASSLAAGETQYF	TGTGCCAGCAGCTTGGCTGCAGGGGAGACCCAGTACTTC
TRBD2	TRBJ2-1	NA	TRBV7-6	CASSPIAGGPYNEQFF	TGTGCCAGCAGCCCTATAGCGGGGGGGCCCTACAATGAGCAGTTCTTC
NA	TRBJ1-2	NA	TRBV9	CASSAGDMGYGYTF	TGTGCCAGCAGCGCAGGGGACATGGGATATGGCTACACCTTC
NA	TRBJ2-1	once	TRBV6-5	CASSEGTRVYNEQFF	TGTGCCAGCTCAGAGGGTACTCGTGTCTACAATGAGCAGTTCTTC
NA	TRBJ2-7	NA	TRBV9	CASSVGGRGYEQYF	TGTGCCAGCAGCGTAGGAGGCAGGGGCTACGAGCAGTACTTC
NA	TRBJ1-1	NA	TRBV3-1/TRBV3-2	CASSHPSPAEAFF	TGTGCCAGCAGCCACCCCTCCCCGGCTGAAGCTTTCTTT
TRBD1	TRBJ1-2	NA	TRBV14	CASSPGTAGNYGYTF	TGTGCCAGTAGCCCCGGGACAGCTGGGAACTATGGCTACACCTTC
NA	TRBJ2-3	NA	TRBV7-9	CASSLAVTDTQYF	TGTGCCAGCAGCTTAGCCGTCACAGATACGCAGTATTTT
NA	TRBJ1-1	NA	TRBV18	CASSRGVEMDTEAFF	TGTGCCAGCTCAAGGGGTGTTGAGATGGACACTGAAGCTTTCTTT
TRBD2	TRBJ2-1	NA	TRBV28	CASRRTSGGEFF	TGTGCCAGCAGACGGACTAGCGGGGGGGAGTTCTTC
TRBD1	TRBJ2-7	NA	TRBV5-6	CASSLGDRGYEQYF	TGTGCCAGCAGCTTGGGGGACAGGGGCTACGAGCAGTACTTC
TRBD2	TRBJ2-1	NA	TRBV30	CAWRPLAGGPDEQFF	TGTGCCTGGAGGCCTCTAGCGGGGGGGCCTGATGAGCAGTTCTTC
NA	TRBJ1-1	NA	TRBV11-2	CASSLGGRGTEAFF	TGTGCCAGCAGCTTAGGGGGGCGCGGGACTGAAGCTTTCTTT
TRBD1	TRBJ2-1	NA	TRBV19	CASSSGQGAYNEQFF	TGTGCCAGTAGTTCGGGACAGGGCGCCTACAATGAGCAGTTCTTC
TRBD1	TRBJ2-3	NA	TRBV24-1	CATSEAGTGGEDTQYF	TGTGCCACCAGTGAGGCCGGGACAGGGGGCGAAGATACGCAGTATTTT
NA	TRBJ1-6	NA	TRBV25-1	CASSGRGQPSPLHF	TGTGCCAGCAGTGGAAGAGGTCAGCCTTCACCCCTCCACTTT
NA	TRBJ1-2	once	TRBV6-5	CASTANYGYTF	TGTGCCAGCACGGCTAACTATGGCTACACCTTC
NA	TRBJ2-6	NA	TRBV19	CASSKPPDSSGANVLTF	TGTGCCAGTAGTAAACCCCCGGACTCCTCTGGGGCCAACGTCCTGACTTTC
NA	TRBJ1-3	few	TRBV7-3	CASSLRGPSSGNTIYF	TGTGCCAGCAGCTTAAGGGGGCCCAGCTCTGGAAACACCATATATTTT
TRBD1	TRBJ1-1	once	TRBV7-8	CASSLRDRKPGAFF	TGTGCCAGCAGCTTAAGGGACAGGAAGCCCGGAGCTTTCTTT
NA	TRBJ2-5	NA	TRBV15	CATSPLGETQYF	TGTGCCACCAGTCCCCTCGGGGAGACCCAGTACTTC
NA	TRBJ1-1	NA	TRBV20-1	CSASLGAMNTEAFF	TGCAGTGCTAGTCTAGGGGCTATGAACACTGAAGCTTTCTTT
TRBD1	TRBJ2-7	NA	TRBV6-5	CASSLGQPYEQYF	TGTGCCAGCAGTTTGGGACAGCCTTACGAGCAGTACTTC
TRBD1	TRBJ2-7	NA	TRBV25-1	CASSELGQGAGYEQYF	TGTGCCAGCAGTGAACTAGGACAGGGGGCTGGTTACGAGCAGTACTTC
TRBD2	TRBJ2-7	NA	TRBV2	CASSALFTSVAPYEQYF	TGTGCCAGCAGTGCCCTCTTCACTAGCGTCGCGCCCTACGAGCAGTACTTC
TRBD1	TRBJ1-1	NA	TRBV4-1	CASSLTGDSVNTEAFF	TGCGCCAGCAGCCTCACAGGGGACTCGGTGAACACTGAAGCTTTCTTT
NA	TRBJ2-3	NA	TRBV7-3	CASSFRGDTQYF	TGTGCCAGCAGCTTTAGGGGAGATACGCAGTATTTT
TRBD2	TRBJ2-1	NA	TRBV10-1	CASSLSGGGDEQFF	TGCGCCAGCAGTCTTAGCGGGGGCGGTGATGAGCAGTTCTTC
TRBD2	TRBJ2-7	NA	TRBV3-1/TRBV3-2	CASTPGGAGSYEQYF	TGTGCCAGCACCCCCGGGGGGGCCGGGTCCTACGAGCAGTACTTC
NA	TRBJ1-6	once	TRBV5-4	CASSLERGNSPLHF	TGTGCCAGCAGCTTGGAGAGGGGGAATTCACCCCTCCACTTT
TRBD1	TRBJ1-5	NA	TRBV5-6	CASSPQGGQPQHF	TGTGCCAGCAGCCCACAGGGGGGACAGCCCCAGCATTTT
NA	TRBJ2-7	NA	TRBV11-3	CASSLENRAEQYF	TGTGCCAGCAGCTTAGAGAACAGGGCCGAGCAGTACTTC
NA	TRBJ1-1	NA	TRBV7-9	CASSFGTGYTEAFF	TGTGCCAGCAGCTTCGGAACAGGGTACACTGAAGCTTTCTTT
TRBD1	TRBJ1-5	NA	TRBV9	CASSVGQGSNQPQHF	TGTGCCAGCAGCGTAGGACAGGGGAGCAATCAGCCCCAGCATTTT
TRBD2	TRBJ2-2	NA	TRBV9	CASSVGSSGGYTGELFF	TGTGCCAGCAGCGTAGGTTCTAGCGGGGGTTACACCGGGGAGCTGTTTTTT
NA	TRBJ1-2	NA	TRBV19	CASSPQGSGGYTF	TGTGCCAGTAGTCCCCAGGGCTCGGGTGGCTACACCTTC
NA	TRBJ2-1	few	TRBV6-5	CASSYSGTPGLNEQFF	TGTGCCAGCAGTTACTCGGGCACTCCTGGGCTCAATGAGCAGTTCTTC
TRBD1	TRBJ1-2	once	TRBV24-1	CATGTGKNYGYTF	TGTGCCACAGGGACAGGAAAAAACTATGGCTACACCTTC
TRBD1	TRBJ2-7	NA	TRBV24-1	CATSEAGTGPWEQYF	TGTGCCACCAGTGAAGCCGGGACAGGTCCTTGGGAGCAGTACTTC
TRBD1	TRBJ1-1	NA	TRBV4-1	CASSLWTGRNTEAFF	TGCGCCAGCAGCCTGTGGACAGGGAGGAACACTGAAGCTTTCTTT
NA	TRBJ1-2	once	TRBV3-1/TRBV3-2	CASRSRGANGYTF	TGTGCCAGCAGAAGCCGGGGGGCAAATGGCTACACCTTC
TRBD1	TRBJ1-5	once	TRBV2	CASSYYRGEIGNQPQHF	TGTGCCAGCAGTTACTACAGGGGGGAAATAGGAAATCAGCCCCAGCATTTT
TRBD1	TRBJ2-5	NA	TRBV27	CASSGTGGFRETQYF	TGTGCCAGCAGTGGGACAGGGGGTTTTCGAGAGACCCAGTACTTC
TRBD2	TRBJ2-3	few	TRBV7-3	CASSLTYGPGGDTQYF	TGTGCCAGCAGCTTAACGTATGGGCCGGGGGGAGATACGCAGTATTTT
TRBD1	TRBJ2-2	few	TRBV23-1	CASSPVSGQGEGGGELFF	TGCGCCAGCAGTCCGGTTTCGGGACAGGGGGAAGGAGGCGGGGAGCTGTTTTTT
NA	TRBJ2-5	NA	TRBV4-2	CASTLDLTVGTQYF	TGTGCCAGCACCTTAGATCTAACCGTTGGGACCCAGTACTTC
TRBD1	TRBJ1-2	NA	TRBV11-2	CASSLARGLYGYTF	TGTGCCAGCAGCTTAGCCAGGGGGCTCTATGGCTACACCTTC
NA	TRBJ1-1	NA	TRBV7-6	CASSLRTGLDTEAFF	TGTGCCAGCAGCCTCCGAACAGGGCTCGACACTGAAGCTTTCTTT
NA	TRBJ2-2	NA	TRBV7-6	CASSLGAGLGTGELFF	TGTGCCAGCAGCTTAGGGGCAGGTCTCGGCACCGGGGAGCTGTTTTTT